This T cell receptor (beta chain) was sequenced for a study of T cells in Graves' hyperthyroidism and ophthalmopathy. Study context: The blood sample was taken at first diagnosis, before treatment began.

This clonotype was counted a few times. Its antigen is still unknown. V lost 4 bases to trimming and J lost 4 bases, with 16 bases between them. The CDR3 has 16 residues. Per germline, CDR1 KGHDR and CDR2 SFDVKD. Overall study results and limits: Peripheral blood also featured most of the thyroid clonotypes expanded above 0.001. In simple terms, a model built on 13 V-J features told ophthalmopathy apart from stable hyperthyroidism.

The study left out patients who had uncontrolled infection, other autoimmune disease, pregnancy or lactation. The TCR beta CDR3 regions underwent amplification using RNA transcripts as the source. The HTBI primer set served for first-round RT-PCR of the TCR CDR3. Each CDR3 protein is one row after TCRdb ran MiXCR on the multiplex PCR reads. The table includes 350,000 to 400,000 distinct CDR3 sequences, about 15% detected once. The gene calls are TRBV24-1 and TRBJ2-1; D is unclear. Specimen: blood. The TCR sequence derives from a woman aged 25-40 years with Graves' hyperthyroidism. The CDR3 region is CATSDPTKVWYNEQFF. In DNA, the CDR3 is TGTGCCACCAGTGACCCAACCAAAGTATGGTACAATGAGCAGTTCTTC.